The 16 T cell receptor beta chains listed next were all sequenced from one sample in a study of T cells after yellow fever vaccination. TCRdb analysed the 5' RACE reads with MiXCR anew, one entry per CDR3 protein. The table has 90,000 to 130,000 distinct CDR3 sequences, roughly 8.9% seen once. The specimen comprised CD8+ T cells sorted from PBMCs, sampled 45 days after the yellow fever booster vaccination. The receptors originated from a man aged 25-45 years who received the YFV17D yellow fever vaccine.

This clonotype was picked up many times. V usage is TRBV4-3 and J usage is TRBJ2-7; unclear D gene. Germline V gene sequence: CDR1 LGHNA, CDR2 YSLEER. The CDR3 totals 15 residues. V was pared by 0 bases and J by 4 bases, with 13 bases between. The CDR3 sequence: CASSQEGSPGYEQYF. CDR3 in DNA: TGCGCCAGCAGCCAAGAGGGCTCCCCGGGTTACGAGCAGTACTTC.

This clonotype has only a few counts. The chain couples TRBV7-6 to TRBJ2-5; no firm D call. CDR3 size: 15 residues. V lost 0 bases, J lost 2 bases, and 10 bases lay in between. Looked up from germline, CDR1 is SGHVS and CDR2 is FNYEAQ. The CDR3 here is CASSLARAAQETQYF. Here the CDR3 DNA reads TGTGCCAGCAGCTTAGCGCGTGCGGCGCAAGAGACCCAGTACTTC.

This clonotype was picked up a small number of times. The chain recombines TRBV4-2 with TRBJ2-7, with unresolved D. V was shortened by 4 bases and J by 1 base, with 8 bases between the two germline ends. The CDR3 contains 13 residues. CDR1 and CDR2 from the germline V gene are LGHNA and YNFKEQ. CDR3 protein: CASSPGPSYEQYF. The CDR3 nucleotides read TGTGCCAGCAGCCCCGGGCCTTCCTACGAGCAGTACTTC.

The chain couples TRBV6-1 to TRBJ1-1; the D gene is possibly TRBD1 (6 bases). With 6 bases removed from V and 4 bases from J, the gap between germline ends came to 12 bases. The CDR3 runs 13 residues. In germline, CDR1 is MNHNS, CDR2 SASEGT. CDR3 loop: CASSRGGGTEAFF. Here the CDR3 DNA reads TGTGCCAGCAGCAGGGGTGGGGGCACTGAAGCTTTCTTT.

This clonotype was observed many times. The chain combines TRBV15 with TRBJ2-1; tentative D call: TRBD1 (6 bases). V was shortened by 6 bases and J by 4 bases, with 13 bases between the two germline ends. The germline CDR1 and CDR2 sequences are LNHNV and YYDKDF (reference sequence). The length of the CDR3 is 14 residues. The CDR3 loop is CATRETGTYNEQFF. In DNA form, the CDR3 reads TGTGCCACCAGGGAGACAGGTACATACAATGAGCAGTTCTTC.

This chain uses TRBV19 with TRBJ2-7; no definite D call. The CDR3 extends over 13 amino acids. Looked up from germline, CDR1 is LNHDA and CDR2 is SQIVND (reference sequence). V dropped 8 bases and J dropped 3 bases, with 14 bases sitting between them. CDR3 bases: TGTGCCAGTTCGACCAGTCCTAACTACGAGCAGTACTTC. Its translation: CASSTSPNYEQYF.

In this sample, this clonotype turned up a few times. V and J are TRBV19 and TRBJ2-7; D remains unclear. The CDR3 extends over 11 amino acids. The ends were cut back, 10 bases at V and 6 bases at J, with 13 bases in the middle. Per germline, CDR1 LNHDA and CDR2 SQIVND (reference sequence). The CDR3 protein is CATSLLSEQYF. CDR3 in DNA: TGTGCCACCTCATTATTGAGCGAGCAGTACTTC.

The rearrangement uses TRBV7-6 and TRBJ1-6, with D possibly matching TRBD1 (6 bases). Looked up from germline, CDR1 is SGHVS and CDR2 is FNYEAQ. There are 14 residues in the CDR3. V was pared by 5 bases and J by 7 bases, with 12 bases between. CDR3 sequence: CASSPTGTNSPLHF. CDR3 in DNA: TGTGCCAGCAGCCCAACAGGGACCAATTCACCCCTCCACTTT. Filled out from reference TRBV7-6 and TRBJ1-6, the complete variable domain reads GAGVSQSPRYKVTKRGQDVALRCDPISGHVSLYWYRQALGQGPEFLTYFNYEAQQDKSGLPNDRFSAERPEGSISTLTIQRTEQRDSAMYRCASSPTGTNSPLHFGNGTRLTVT.

This clonotype has a handful of counts. The rearrangement joins TRBV7-2 to TRBJ2-3; D is undetermined. The germline V and J ends were trimmed by 5 bases and 3 bases, with 3 bases remaining between them. The CDR3 runs 11 residues. Per the germline V gene, CDR1 is SGHTA and CDR2 is FQGNSA. CDR3: CASSETDTQYF. The DNA of the CDR3 is TGTGCCAGCAGCGAAACAGATACGCAGTATTTT.

This clonotype appeared many times. The V gene is TRBV12-3 or TRBV12-4, the J gene TRBJ2-7; no clear D gene. This CDR3 has 12 amino acids. Trimming shortened V by 3 bases and J by 2 bases, and 5 bases separated the two germline ends. CDR3 region: CASSLSAYEQYF. The CDR3 nucleotides are TGTGCCAGCAGTTTGTCAGCCTACGAGCAGTACTTC.

This clonotype was counted a few times. V usage is TRBV6-5 and J usage is TRBJ2-3; 12 nucleotides align to TRBD2. V was pared by 4 bases and J by 5 bases, with 7 bases of the junction left unmatched. The CDR3 has 16 amino acids. Looked up from germline, CDR1 is MNHEY and CDR2 is SVGAGI. CDR3 coding DNA: TGTGCCAGCAGTTTATCTAGCGGGGGGGGGAGAGATACGCAGTATTTT. Translation: CASSLSSGGGRDTQYF.

The table lists this clonotype with many counts. The rearrangement uses TRBV20-1 and TRBJ2-1, with TRBD1 matching over 7 bases. Trimming cost V 5 bases and J 3 bases; bases outside gene matches: 4. Per germline, CDR1 DFQATT and CDR2 SNEGSKA (reference sequence). This CDR3 comprises 13 residues. The CDR3 is CSAPRDSYNEQFF. In DNA, the CDR3 is TGCAGTGCTCCCCGGGACAGCTACAATGAGCAGTTCTTC.

This clonotype showed up many times. J is TRBJ2-3 and V is TRBV12-3 or TRBV12-4; 11 nucleotides agree with TRBD2. The CDR3 is 16 residues long. V shed 5 bases and J 0 bases; nucleotides not matched to a gene: 4. The CDR3 DNA sequence: TGTGCCAGCAGTGGCTGGACTAGCGGGAGCACAGATACGCAGTATTTT. Residues: CASSGWTSGSTDTQYF.

In its sample, this clonotype was seen many times. The chain recombines TRBV7-6 with TRBJ1-1; D perhaps matches TRBD1 (6 bases). Germline loops: CDR1 SGHVS, CDR2 FNYEAQ. The CDR3 has 15 residues. V lost 1 base and J 5 bases, leaving 14 bases between the germline ends. The CDR3, as DNA: TGTGCCAGCAGCTTAGACCGAGGGGGGGTAACTGAAGCTTTCTTT. Amino acids: CASSLDRGGVTEAFF.

This clonotype was seen a handful of times. The gene calls are TRBV18 and TRBJ2-1; 7 bases fit TRBD1. This CDR3 is built from 15 residues. Trimming took 8 bases from V and 6 from J; bases not matched to a gene: 13. The germline V gene has CDR1 KGHSH and CDR2 LQKENI. CDR3 residues: CASPPDRDPPNEQFF. The CDR3 bases are TGTGCCAGCCCCCCCGACAGGGACCCCCCCAATGAGCAGTTCTTC.

This clonotype was seen ten or more times. The chain uses TRBV7-6 and TRBJ2-3, with a tentative D call TRBD2 (6 bases). The CDR3 is made up of 18 amino acids. Per germline, CDR1 SGHVS and CDR2 FNYEAQ. V was clipped by 1 base and J by 2 bases, with 19 bases between them. This CDR3 reads CASSLGSEARRDTDTQYF. In nucleotides, the CDR3 is TGTGCCAGCAGCTTAGGGTCAGAAGCACGGCGGGACACAGATACGCAGTATTTT.